Sequencing of this T cell receptor (beta chain) was carried out in a study of technical replicates of blood from a few donors. V was pared by 1 base and J by 3 bases, with 7 bases of the junction left unmatched. The CDR3 runs to 16 residues. Germline loops: CDR1 LNHDA, CDR2 SQIVND (reference sequence). The repertoire was sequenced with immunoSEQ multiplex PCR; TCRdb's copy has only in-frame clones and lacks some. The profile shows just over 70,000 clones, around 95% of them singletons. The TCR comes from a human donor in good health. The specimen was T cells isolated from PBMCs. The rearrangement uses TRBV19 and TRBJ1-1, with 8 bases fitting TRBD1. The CDR3 protein is CASSIGQGTFHTEAFF. The CDR3 nucleotides are TGTGCCAGTAGTATAGGACAGGGGACTTTTCACACTGAAGCTTTCTTT. The variable domain in full, with the rest retrieved from reference TRBV19 and TRBJ1-1, is DGGITQSPKYLFRKEGQNVTLSCEQNLNHDAMYWYRQDPGQGLRLIYYSQIVNDFQKGDIAEGYSVSREKKESFPLTVTSAQKNPTAFYLCASSIGQGTFHTEAFFGQGTRLTVV.